The 12 T cell receptor beta chains below were found in one sample sequenced in a study of blood T cell repertoires in COVID-19. Profiled with immunoSEQ multiplex PCR; TCRdb holds only in-frame clones, not every one. The sample holds 200,000 to 250,000 clones, 70% to 90% seen once. The sequencing sample was made of PBMCs or T cells enriched from blood (not recorded which). These receptors were collected from a man in his thirties or forties who had recovered from COVID-19.

This chain joins TRBV10-3 and TRBJ1-1; D possibly corresponds to TRBD1 (6 bases). CDR1 is ENHRY and CDR2 is SYGVKD in the germline V gene. V lost 0 bases and J lost 5, with 7 bases in between. This CDR3 contains 13 residues. Written as DNA, the CDR3 is TGTGCCATCAGTGAGTCTCAGGGGACTGAAGCTTTCTTT. Encoded protein: CAISESQGTEAFF.

The CDR3 loop reads CGAGLRTGELFF. CDR3 sequence (DNA): TGTGGGGCGGGGCTGCGCACCGGGGAGCTGTTTTTT. The gene calls are TRBV12-5 and TRBJ2-2; perhaps TRBD2 as D (6 bases). Germline V lookup: CDR1 LGHNT, CDR2 FRNRAP. The CDR3 contains 12 residues.

The gene calls are TRBV6-1 and TRBJ2-6; 7 bases map to TRBD1. CDR3 length: 16 residues. Germline V gene sequence: CDR1 MNHNS, CDR2 SASEGT. Trimming removed 3 bases from V and 3 bases from J; junction bases left unmatched: 5. The CDR3 nucleotides read TGTGCCAGCAGTGATGGTACAGGGGATGGGGCCAACGTCCTGACTTTC. Translating it yields CASSDGTGDGANVLTF.

The V gene is TRBV5-1, the J gene TRBJ1-5; D is possibly TRBD1 (6 bases). The CDR3 runs 14 residues. Germline V lookup: CDR1 SGHRS, CDR2 YFSETQ. Trimming shortened V by 0 bases and J by 3 bases, and 7 bases separated the two germline ends. CDR3 nucleotides: TGCGCCAGCAGCTTGGGGGACAACAATCAGCCCCAGCATTTT. This sequence encodes CASSLGDNNQPQHF. Based on the CDR3 plus reference TRBV5-1 and TRBJ1-5, the full variable domain is KAGVTQTPRYLIKTRGQQVTLSCSPISGHRSVSWYQQTPGQGLQFLFEYFSETQRNKGNFPGRFSGRQFSNSRSEMNVSTLELGDSALYLCASSLGDNNQPQHFGDGTRLSIL.

A single count supports this clone. The chain is built from TRBV19 and TRBJ2-1, with 9 bases identical to TRBD2. V dropped 6 bases and J dropped 7; count of bases not matched to a gene: 10. Germline loops: CDR1 LNHDA, CDR2 SQIVND (reference sequence). CDR3 length: 15 residues. CDR3 sequence reads: CASSPLAGIRNEQFF. For the CDR3, the DNA is TGTGCCAGTAGCCCGCTAGCGGGGATTCGGAATGAGCAGTTCTTC.

The CDR3, as DNA: TGCGCCAGCACCCGGGGGAACACTGAAGCTTTCTTT. Its protein product is CASTRGNTEAFF. This chain joins TRBV5-1 and TRBJ1-1; D unresolved. This CDR3 is 12 amino acids long. The germline V gene encodes CDR1 SGHRS and CDR2 YFSETQ. V gave up 6 bases and J gave up 1 base, with 7 bases separating them.

The chain carries TRBV28 and TRBJ2-1; D gene uncertain. This CDR3 region has 14 residues. In germline, CDR1 is MDHEN, CDR2 SYDVKM. Trimming cost V 3 bases and J 0 bases, with 6 bases left between them. For the CDR3, the DNA is TGTGCCAGCAGTTTCGGTGGCTCCTACAATGAGCAGTTCTTC. This codes for CASSFGGSYNEQFF. Drawing the rest from reference TRBV28 and TRBJ2-1, the complete variable domain is DVKVTQSSRYLVKRTGEKVFLECVQDMDHENMFWYRQDPGLGLRLIYFSYDVKMKEKGDIPEGYSVSREKKERFSLILESASTNQTSMYLCASSFGGSYNEQFFGPGTRLTVL.

The chain carries TRBV3-1 (or the pseudogene TRBV3-2) and TRBJ1-1; D gene ambiguous. Between the trimmed V and J ends, which lost 1 base and 11 bases, there was a span of 8 bases. The CDR3 extends over 11 amino acids. Germline CDR1 LGHDT, CDR2 YNNKEL (reference sequence). The CDR3 region is CASSQGVWAFF. CDR3 nucleotides: TGTGCCAGCAGCCAAGGAGTTTGGGCTTTCTTT.

The V and J genes are TRBV6-2 or TRBV6-3 and TRBJ1-6, with D possibly TRBD1 on 6 matching bases. This CDR3 contains 14 residues. Germline V lookup: CDR1 MNHEY, CDR2 SVGEGT. The V end was cut by 2 bases, the J end by 9 bases, with 11 bases between. CDR3 DNA: TGTGCCAGCAGTTACGCACAGGGTCGTTCACCCCTCCACTTT. This gives the protein CASSYAQGRSPLHF.

The rearrangement joins TRBV3-1 (or the pseudogene TRBV3-2) to TRBJ2-3, with TRBD2 matching over 11 bases. The CDR3 extends over 16 amino acids. Germline lookup yields CDR1 LGHDT and CDR2 YNNKEL (reference sequence). Unmatched junction bases numbered 3, after V lost 0 bases and J lost 4 bases. The CDR3 nucleotides read TGTGCCAGCAGCCAAGATGTTAGCGGGGGGGCAGATACGCAGTATTTT. Its protein product is CASSQDVSGGADTQYF.

This clone came up once. DNA for the CDR3: TGTGCCAGCAAACAGGGTTCGGGTAATGAAAAACTGTTTTTT. It is translated as CASKQGSGNEKLFF. The V and J genes are TRBV28 and TRBJ1-4, with D tentatively TRBD1 (6 bases). Germline loops: CDR1 MDHEN, CDR2 SYDVKM. This CDR3 region has 14 residues. Trimming removed 7 bases at V and 4 bases at J, with 13 bases between.

V usage is TRBV27 and J usage is TRBJ2-1; 10 bases are a match to TRBD2. The junction had 8 bases not matched to a gene; V was cut back by 2 bases and J by 10 bases. In germline, CDR1 is MNHEY, CDR2 SMNVEV (reference sequence). The CDR3 is 15 amino acids. The CDR3 sequence: CASSLQASGSDEQFF. CDR3 bases: TGTGCCAGCAGTTTACAGGCTAGCGGGAGCGACGAGCAGTTCTTC.